Each of the 9 T cell receptor beta chains below was sequenced from the same sample in a study of cytotoxic CD8 clonotypes in ibrutinib-treated CLL. This table comes from immunoSEQ multiplex PCR, and its TCRdb copy is limited to in-frame clones, with some not included. The sample lists 65,000 to 85,000 clones, approximately 87% occurring once. Sequencing was performed on PBMCs, taken after 24 months of ibrutinib treatment. These receptor sequences come from a human donor with chronic lymphocytic leukemia.

The chain employs TRBV2 and TRBJ2-2; D remains ambiguous. Per germline, CDR1 SNHLY and CDR2 FYNNEI. V was pared by 8 bases and J by 3 bases, with 7 bases between. This CDR3 contains 12 residues. CDR3 loop: CASLRYTGELFF. The CDR3 nucleotides read TGTGCCAGCTTAAGGTACACCGGGGAGCTGTTTTTT.

On this clone: It is likely a read error, because the conserved phenylalanine at the end of the CDR3 is missing. It is unclear where the CDR3 begins or ends on the DNA, so no DNA is shown, and the CDR3 is as TCRdb lists it. The chain joins TRBV5-6 to TRBJ1-1; the D call in the table, TRBD1, was not verified against the DNA. CDR1 is SGHDT and CDR2 is YYEEEE in the germline V gene. Both ends counted, the CDR3 spans 12 residues. The CDR3 sequence is CASSLRDRPSTL.

Only one count was recorded for this clone. The V gene is TRBV7-2, the J gene TRBJ2-1; TRBD1 matches at 8 bases. CDR3 length: 17 residues. Germline lookup yields CDR1 SGHTA and CDR2 FQGNSA. The V and J ends lost 3 bases and 0 bases, in that order; junction bases with no gene match: 7. This CDR3 is CASSFLTGTGSYNEQFF. The CDR3 DNA sequence: TGTGCCAGCAGCTTTCTAACCGGGACAGGCTCCTACAATGAGCAGTTCTTC.

This clone was seen more than once but under ten times. The chain joins TRBV7-2 to TRBJ2-1; D possibly corresponds to TRBD1 (5 bases). CDR1 SGHTA and CDR2 FQGNSA come from the germline V gene. The CDR3 loop spans 14 amino acids. V lost 3 bases and J lost 9, with 15 bases in between. CDR3 sequence reads: CASSFQGTLGEQFF. As DNA, the CDR3 is TGTGCCAGCAGCTTTCAGGGCACCTTGGGTGAGCAGTTCTTC.

The rearrangement joins TRBV2 to TRBJ1-1; D is uncertain. The CDR3 contains 12 residues. Germline V gene sequence: CDR1 SNHLY, CDR2 FYNNEI. V lost 6 bases and J 1 base, leaving 6 bases between the germline ends. In DNA, the CDR3 is TGTGCCAGCAGGCAGCCGAACACTGAAGCTTTCTTT. Translated, it gives CASRQPNTEAFF. The whole variable domain, filled in from reference TRBV2 and TRBJ1-1, reads EPEVTQTPSHQVTQMGQEVILRCVPISNHLYFYWYRQILGQKVEFLVSFYNNEISEKSEIFDDQFSVERPDGSNFTLKIRSTKLEDSAMYFCASRQPNTEAFFGQGTRLTVV.

This clone was picked up a small number of times. This chain joins TRBV28 and TRBJ2-3; TRBD2 matches at 9 bases. The ends lost 3 bases at V and 3 bases at J; junction bases unmatched: 7. Germline lookup yields CDR1 MDHEN and CDR2 SYDVKM. The CDR3 has 16 residues. The chain's CDR3 is CASSFPEAGGTDTQYF. In DNA, the CDR3 is TGTGCCAGCAGTTTCCCGGAAGCGGGAGGAACAGATACGCAGTATTTT.

V gene TRBV28 combines with J gene TRBJ1-5; 10 bases map to TRBD1. Germline values: CDR1 MDHEN, CDR2 SYDVKM. The CDR3 is 20 residues long. V gave up 5 bases and J gave up 0 bases; unmatched junction bases: 16. CDR3 in amino acids: CASSPLNLGTGVYSNQPQHF. The CDR3 DNA is TGTGCCAGCAGTCCTTTAAACCTTGGGACAGGGGTATATAGCAATCAGCCCCAGCATTTT.

The chain joins TRBV9 to TRBJ2-7, with 7 bases identical to TRBD1. CDR3 length: 16 residues. J gave up 9 bases and V 0 bases, and 15 bases lay outside the gene matches. From germline, CDR1 is SGDLS and CDR2 YYNGEE. The CDR3 here is CASSVGSGQAATVQYF. CDR3 sequence (DNA): TGTGCCAGCAGCGTAGGATCAGGACAGGCCGCTACGGTGCAGTACTTC. Full variable domain (outside the CDR3, taken from reference TRBV9 and TRBJ2-7): DSGVTQTPKHLITATGQRVTLRCSPRSGDLSVYWYQQSLDQGLQFLIQYYNGEERAKGNILERFSAQQFPDLHSELNLSSLELGDSALYFCASSVGSGQAATVQYFGPGTRLTVT.

This clone appeared once. The chain joins TRBV14 to TRBJ1-4; the D is unclear. The CDR3 has 16 residues. V gave up 0 bases and J gave up 0 bases, with 8 bases separating them. The V gene's germline CDR1 is SGHDN and CDR2 FVKESK. The DNA for the CDR3 is TGTGCCAGCAGCCAAGATTTGGGAGCAACTAATGAAAAACTGTTTTTT. Residues: CASSQDLGATNEKLFF.